This T cell receptor (beta chain) derives from a study of long-term antiretroviral therapy in people with HIV. Study-wide results and caveats: Within the repertoire, clones expanded before ART were dominant at all time points.

No donor had fewer than one pre-ART PBMC sample or fewer than two post-ART PBMC samples. Concerning this clone itself: Its matching antigen is unknown.

CDR3 length equals 12 residues. Germline V CDR1 and CDR2: WSHSY, SAAADI. The ends were cut back, 0 bases at V and 4 bases at J, with 3 bases in the middle. Researchers report immunoSEQ v3.0 was run at survey level. Produced via immunoSEQ multiplex PCR; TCRdb's table is partial and in-frame only. Of more than 20,000 clones in the sample, around four fifths are singletons; the top ten hold under 4.5%. The chain links TRBV10-2 to TRBJ2-5; no definite D call. This TCR was recovered from a young man with HIV. The specimen was unsorted PBMCs, collected 4 years after starting antiretroviral therapy. The CDR3 spells CASSESPETQYF. Written as DNA, the CDR3 is TGCGCCAGCAGTGAGTCGCCAGAGACCCAGTACTTC.